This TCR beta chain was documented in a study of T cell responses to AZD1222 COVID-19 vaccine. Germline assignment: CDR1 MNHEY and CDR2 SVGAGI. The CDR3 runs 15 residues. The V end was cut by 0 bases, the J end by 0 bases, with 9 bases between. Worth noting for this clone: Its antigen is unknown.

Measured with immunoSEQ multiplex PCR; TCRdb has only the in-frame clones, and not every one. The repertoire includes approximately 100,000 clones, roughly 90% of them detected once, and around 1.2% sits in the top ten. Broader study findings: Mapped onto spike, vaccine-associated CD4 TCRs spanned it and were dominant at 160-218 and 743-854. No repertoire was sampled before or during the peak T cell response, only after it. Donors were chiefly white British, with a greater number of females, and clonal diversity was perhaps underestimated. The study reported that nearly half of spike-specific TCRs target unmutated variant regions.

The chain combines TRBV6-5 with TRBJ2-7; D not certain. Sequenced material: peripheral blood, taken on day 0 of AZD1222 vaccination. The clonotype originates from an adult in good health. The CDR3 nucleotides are TGTGCCAGCAGTTACTCAGCAGGAAGCTCCTACGAGCAGTACTTC. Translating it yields CASSYSAGSSYEQYF.